These 20 T cell receptor beta chains were all obtained from the same sample, sequenced in a study of T cell responses to AZD1222 COVID-19 vaccine. The table came from immunoSEQ multiplex PCR; TCRdb's copy has only in-frame clones and leaves some out. This sample has approximately 91,000 clones, with around 90% found just once. The sample was peripheral blood, taken 28 days after the second AZD1222 dose. Receptors were obtained from an adult who received the AZD1222 COVID-19 vaccine.

In this sample, this clone turned up once. This rearrangement joins TRBV3-1 (or the pseudogene TRBV3-2) to TRBJ2-1, with D maybe TRBD2 (5 bases). Trimming left V 2 bases short and J 7 bases short, with 9 bases between. Germline assignment: CDR1 LGHDT and CDR2 YNNKEL (reference sequence). This CDR3 contains 13 residues. CDR3 DNA: TGTGCCAGCAGCCAACGAAGCGGTAATGAGCAGTTCTTC. Translated: CASSQRSGNEQFF.

The chain joins TRBV27 to TRBJ2-7; a possible D gene is TRBD1 (6 bases). Germline V gene lookup returns CDR1 MNHEY and CDR2 SMNVEV (reference sequence). CDR3 length: 14 residues. V was cut by 7 bases and J by 3 bases, with 16 bases left in between. The CDR3 here is CASMEQGISYEQYF. CDR3 in DNA: TGTGCCAGCATGGAGCAGGGGATCAGCTACGAGCAGTACTTC.

V is TRBV6-5 and J is TRBJ1-3, with D uncertain. The CDR3 consists of 14 residues. V lost 3 bases to trimming and J lost 3 bases, with 9 bases between them. Per the germline V gene, CDR1 is MNHEY and CDR2 is SVGAGI. The DNA for the CDR3 is TGTGCCAGCAGTTATTCCCAGGATGGAAACACCATATATTTT. It is translated as CASSYSQDGNTIYF.

The chain uses TRBV25-1 and TRBJ2-3, with 8 bases identical to TRBD1. The ends lost 3 bases at V and 3 bases at J; junction bases unmatched: 14. There are 18 residues in the CDR3. CDR1 is MGHDK, CDR2 SYGVNS, per germline. CDR3 residues: CASSEGGQGRDGTDTQYF. CDR3 sequence (DNA): TGTGCCAGCAGTGAGGGCGGACAGGGTCGAGATGGAACAGATACGCAGTATTTT.

The chain employs TRBV21-1 and TRBJ1-5. TRBV21-1 is assigned pseudogene status. The CDR3 runs to 17 residues. The CDR3 nucleotides are TGTGCCAGCAGCAAAGAGGGGGGCAGGGTCTTCGATCAGCCCCAGCATTTT. Its protein is CASSKEGGRVFDQPQHF.

V is TRBV4-1 and J is TRBJ2-1; a weak D match, TRBD1 (5 bases). V gave up 0 bases and J gave up 5 bases, with 14 bases separating them. Germline V CDR1 and CDR2: MGHRA, YSYEKL. The CDR3 covers 16 residues. The CDR3 sequence: CASSQEGTGSNNEQFF. The CDR3 DNA is TGCGCCAGCAGCCAAGAAGGTACAGGATCTAACAATGAGCAGTTCTTC.

This rearrangement joins TRBV7-9 to TRBJ2-1, with D tentatively TRBD2 (6 bases). This CDR3 region has 13 residues. With 7 bases removed from V and 7 bases from J, the gap between germline ends came to 14 bases. Germline V gene sequence: CDR1 SEHNR, CDR2 FQNEAQ (reference sequence). In nucleotides, the CDR3 is TGTGCCAGCACCCGGGGGTCGGGAAATGAGCAGTTCTTC. Encoded protein: CASTRGSGNEQFF. Variable domain in full (rest from reference TRBV7-9 and TRBJ2-1): DTGVSQNPRHKITKRGQNVTFRCDPISEHNRLYWYRQTLGQGPEFLTYFQNEAQLEKSRLLSDRFSAERPKGSFSTLEIQRTEQGDSAMYLCASTRGSGNEQFFGPGTRLTVL.

This clone is a singleton in its sample. J is TRBJ2-1 and V is TRBV6-4, with D tentatively TRBD2 (6 bases). Per germline, CDR1 MRHNA and CDR2 SNTAGT. The CDR3 covers 14 residues. V lost 1 base to trimming and J lost 7 bases, with 11 bases between them. This CDR3 is CASSDLNGRNEQFF. The CDR3 coding sequence is TGTGCCAGCAGTGACTTGAACGGGAGAAATGAGCAGTTCTTC.

This clone was counted a few times. The chain joins TRBV7-2 to TRBJ2-7; D not certain. The length of the CDR3 is 13 residues. Germline V CDR1 and CDR2: SGHTA, FQGNSA. V was pared by 4 bases and J by 0 bases, with 7 bases between. CDR3 in DNA: TGTGCCAGCAGCTCGGCAGACTCCTACGAGCAGTACTTC. Protein: CASSSADSYEQYF.

This chain uses TRBV5-1 with TRBJ2-1; D might be TRBD2 (5 bases). The CDR3 length is 15 residues. Looked up from germline, CDR1 is SGHRS and CDR2 is YFSETQ. Trimming left V 5 bases short and J 0 bases short, with 12 bases between. For the CDR3, the DNA is TGCGCCAGCAGTATTGACTACAGCTCCTACAATGAGCAGTTCTTC. Its translation: CASSIDYSSYNEQFF. The full variable domain, completed using reference TRBV5-1 and TRBJ2-1, is KAGVTQTPRYLIKTRGQQVTLSCSPISGHRSVSWYQQTPGQGLQFLFEYFSETQRNKGNFPGRFSGRQFSNSRSEMNVSTLELGDSALYLCASSIDYSSYNEQFFGPGTRLTVL.

The V gene is TRBV7-2, the J gene TRBJ1-1, with a tentative D call TRBD1 (6 bases). CDR1 and CDR2 (germline): SGHTA, FQGNSA. Trimming shortened V by 8 bases and J by 4 bases, and 8 bases separated the two germline ends. This CDR3 spans 11 amino acids. As DNA, the CDR3 is TGTGCCAGCTCCAGGGGCACTGAAGCTTTCTTT. It encodes CASSRGTEAFF.

This clone was detected once. The V gene is TRBV5-1, the J gene TRBJ1-2, with TRBD1 matching 9 bases. V shed 4 bases, J shed 4 bases, and the junction held 8 bases outside the gene matches. The CDR3 spans 15 residues. The germline V gene encodes CDR1 SGHRS and CDR2 YFSETQ. The CDR3 loop is CASSADRGGPYGYTF. The DNA for the CDR3 is TGCGCCAGCAGCGCCGACAGGGGGGGACCCTATGGCTACACCTTC.

This chain uses TRBV28 with TRBJ1-6; D perhaps matches TRBD1 (6 bases). V was trimmed by 7 bases and J by 2 bases, leaving 15 bases between them. Germline V gives CDR1 MDHEN, CDR2 SYDVKM. The CDR3 extends over 16 amino acids. The CDR3 DNA reads TGTGCCAGCAAACCGGGACACAGTCCCTATAATTCACCCCTCCACTTT. It encodes CASKPGHSPYNSPLHF. Based on the CDR3 plus reference TRBV28 and TRBJ1-6, the full variable domain is DVKVTQSSRYLVKRTGEKVFLECVQDMDHENMFWYRQDPGLGLRLIYFSYDVKMKEKGDIPEGYSVSREKKERFSLILESASTNQTSMYLCASKPGHSPYNSPLHFGNGTRLTVT.

This sequence joins TRBV11-2 and TRBJ2-1, with D perhaps TRBD2 (5 bases). The length of the CDR3 is 17 residues. Germline V CDR1 and CDR2: SGHAT, FQNNGV. Trimming removed 0 bases at V and 4 bases at J, with 16 bases between. CDR3 nucleotide sequence: TGTGCCAGCAGCTTAGATGAGGGAACGGGAATGTACAATGAGCAGTTCTTC. Its translation is CASSLDEGTGMYNEQFF.

V gene TRBV19 combines with J gene TRBJ2-2, with no clear D. Germline values: CDR1 LNHDA, CDR2 SQIVND (reference sequence). The CDR3 has 15 amino acids. V lost 6 bases and J lost 4, with 15 bases in between. CDR3 sequence: CASSLGRVVTGELFF. The CDR3 DNA reads as TGTGCCAGTAGCCTCGGAAGAGTCGTCACCGGGGAGCTGTTTTTT.

The chain uses TRBV4-1 and TRBJ2-7, with TRBD1 matching over 7 bases. CDR1 and CDR2 from the germline V gene are MGHRA and YSYEKL. The CDR3 covers 16 residues. The J segment lost 2 bases and the V segment lost 0 bases, leaving 7 bases of the junction unmatched. In nucleotides, the CDR3 is TGCGCCAGCAGCCAAGATGGGACAGCCACCCCCTACGAGCAGTACTTC. It translates to CASSQDGTATPYEQYF.

This chain uses TRBV19 with TRBJ1-1; 8 bases align to TRBD1. The CDR3 sequence is 17 residues long. Germline-derived CDR1 and CDR2 are LNHDA and SQIVND (reference sequence). V was pared by 4 bases and J by 7 bases, with 17 bases of the junction left unmatched. The chain's CDR3 is CASSTDRRTGKKGEAFF. For the CDR3, the DNA is TGTGCCAGTAGTACAGATCGACGGACAGGGAAAAAAGGTGAAGCTTTCTTT.

This chain links TRBV3-1 (or the pseudogene TRBV3-2) with TRBJ2-1; 15 nucleotides align to TRBD2. Trimming removed 4 bases from V and 4 bases from J; junction bases left unmatched: 5. Germline V CDR1 and CDR2: LGHDT, YNNKEL (reference sequence). This CDR3 has 17 amino acids. The CDR3 reads CASSPRTSGRGYNEQFF. CDR3 nucleotide sequence: TGTGCCAGCAGCCCGAGGACTAGCGGGAGGGGGTACAATGAGCAGTTCTTC.

The chain combines TRBV6-5 with TRBJ1-1; 9 bases align to TRBD1. V was pared by 5 bases and J by 7 bases, with 11 bases of the junction left unmatched. Germline values: CDR1 MNHEY, CDR2 SVGAGI. The CDR3 has 15 amino acids. The CDR3 DNA follows: TGTGCCAGCAGTCCACCGGGACAGGGTAGGGTTGAAGCTTTCTTT. Protein product: CASSPPGQGRVEAFF.

The genes are TRBV7-2 and TRBJ1-5; 7 nucleotides line up with TRBD1. With V trimmed by 5 bases and J by 4 bases, 8 bases remained unmatched. The CDR3 loop spans 15 amino acids. Germline CDR1 reads SGHTA; CDR2 reads FQGNSA. CDR3 DNA sequence: TGTGCCAGCAGCCCCGTCCGGGACAGAAATCAGCCCCAGCATTTT. Amino acids: CASSPVRDRNQPQHF.